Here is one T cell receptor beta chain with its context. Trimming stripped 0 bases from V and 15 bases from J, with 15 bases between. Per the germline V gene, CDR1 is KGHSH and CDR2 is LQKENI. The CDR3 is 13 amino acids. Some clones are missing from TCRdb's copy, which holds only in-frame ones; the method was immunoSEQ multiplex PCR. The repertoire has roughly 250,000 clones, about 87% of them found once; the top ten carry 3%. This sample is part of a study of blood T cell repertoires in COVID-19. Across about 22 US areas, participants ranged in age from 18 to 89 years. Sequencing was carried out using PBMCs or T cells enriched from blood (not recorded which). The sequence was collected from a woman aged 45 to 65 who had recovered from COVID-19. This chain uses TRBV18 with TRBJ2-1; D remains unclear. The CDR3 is CASSPPVIRWAFF. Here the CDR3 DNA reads TGTGCCAGCTCACCACCGGTGATCAGATGGGCGTTCTTC.